This T cell receptor beta chain was captured by sequencing in a study of T cell responses to AZD1222 COVID-19 vaccine. General study findings and limits: Reports indicate that nearly half of spike-specific TCRs are directed at unmutated variant regions. With dominance at 160-218 and 743-854, vaccine-associated CD4 TCRs spanned spike.

Second doses were pooled across both intervals (about 4 or about 12 weeks). This CDR3 region has 12 residues. V was trimmed by 1 base and J by 8 bases, leaving 8 bases between them. Germline CDR1 and CDR2: LGHDT and YNNKEL (reference sequence). Repertoires were generated with immunoSEQ multiplex PCR, while TCRdb's copy carries only in-frame clones and drops some. In the table there are about 150,000 clones, 75% to 95% of which are singletons. Comments on this clone: Its antigen remains unknown.

V gene TRBV3-1 (or the pseudogene TRBV3-2) combines with J gene TRBJ1-1; D is unclear. The receptor's source is an adult who received the AZD1222 COVID-19 vaccine. Sequenced material: peripheral blood, taken 28 days after the second AZD1222 dose. The CDR3 nucleotides are TGTGCCAGCAGCCAAGGGGAATGGGAAGCTTTCTTT. Amino acid sequence: CASSQGEWEAFF.